The T cell receptor beta chain under discussion was sequenced for a study of post-analysis software for immune sequencing data. Study-level information: Patients had relapsing-remitting, secondary progressive or progressive-relapsing multiple sclerosis; some lacked subtype.

Findings and caveats of the study: Pronounced co-clustering by F measure was evident among identically batched samples. TRBV segments more frequent in patients than in controls numbered roughly 5 and included TRBV5-6, TRBV5-1 and TRBV20-1.

Tagging with unique molecular identifiers was a feature of the TCR beta cDNA libraries. TCRdb re-analysed the PCR reads in MiXCR, keeping a single row per CDR3 protein. The table records a few hundred thousand distinct CDR3 sequences, 34% of them present only once. Looked up from germline, CDR1 is ENHRY and CDR2 is SYGVKD. V gave up 2 bases and J gave up 0 bases, with 5 bases separating them. The CDR3 consists of 13 residues. This clonotype occurred a few times. Its cognate antigen is unknown. The receptor comes from a girl under 18 with multiple sclerosis. Source material: blood. The rearrangement uses TRBV10-3 and TRBJ2-7, with D perhaps TRBD1 (5 bases). The CDR3: CAISEGASYEQYF. The CDR3 DNA sequence: TGTGCCATCAGTGAGGGGGCCTCCTACGAGCAGTACTTC.